Listed below are T cell receptor beta chains from one sample, sequenced in a study of blood T cell repertoires in COVID-19. Generated by immunoSEQ multiplex PCR, the TCRdb table keeps only in-frame clones and is missing some. The profile shows around 80,000 clones, approximately 80% of them singletons. The sample comprised peripheral blood. The receptor source for this set is a man aged 45-65 years with COVID-19, enrolled during active disease. Both conserved end residues are part of each CDR3. A D gene is named only where the DNA matches it firmly. Only some rows state a clone size, as once, few, many or a class for expanded clones.

size	D	J	V	CDR3	DNA
-	-	TRBJ1-1	TRBV19	CASRGQMNTEAFF	TGTGCCAGTAGAGGACAAATGAACACTGAAGCTTTCTTT
few	TRBD1	TRBJ2-1	TRBV7-9	CASSEGQGSHQQFF	TGTGCCAGCAGCGAAGGACAGGGGTCACACCAGCAGTTCTTC
-	-	TRBJ1-2	TRBV6-5	CASGSGVHYGYTF	TGTGCCAGCGGTTCGGGGGTGCACTATGGCTACACCTTC
-	-	TRBJ1-3	TRBV5-4	CASSSNAGKGWNTIYF	TGTGCCAGCAGCTCAAACGCGGGGAAAGGGTGGAACACCATATATTTT
-	-	TRBJ1-2	TRBV27	CASSLGQSYGYTF	TGTGCCAGCAGTTTAGGGCAGTCCTATGGCTACACCTTC
-	TRBD2	TRBJ2-3	TRBV10-1	CASSRLAEDTQYF	TGCGCCAGCAGTAGACTAGCGGAGGATACGCAGTATTTT
few	TRBD1	TRBJ1-5	TRBV7-8	CASSLASHRGSNQPQHF	TGTGCCAGCAGCTTAGCGTCGCACAGGGGTAGCAATCAGCCCCAGCATTTT
-	-	TRBJ1-5	TRBV30	CAWSGRGGNQPQHF	TGTGCCTGGAGCGGTCGCGGGGGCAATCAGCCCCAGCATTTT
-	TRBD2	TRBJ2-2	TRBV9	CASSVVSSGNTGELFF	TGTGCCAGCAGCGTAGTCTCTAGCGGGAACACCGGGGAGCTGTTTTTT
-	-	TRBJ1-1	TRBV7-9	CASSPLRGLGNLVTEAFF	TGTGCCAGCAGCCCCCTCCGGGGGTTAGGAAATTTGGTCACTGAAGCTTTCTTT
few	TRBD1	TRBJ1-5	TRBV2	CASSEGQGGNQPQHF	TGTGCCAGCAGTGAAGGGCAGGGGGGCAATCAGCCCCAGCATTTT
-	TRBD2	TRBJ2-1	TRBV7-2	CASSRAIGLVYNEQFF	TGTGCCAGCAGCAGAGCCATCGGACTAGTCTACAATGAGCAGTTCTTC
-	-	TRBJ1-5	TRBV4-2	CASSHLARGAGQPQHF	TGTGCCAGCAGCCACTTGGCCCGGGGGGCAGGTCAGCCCCAGCATTTT
-	-	TRBJ1-4	TRBV30	CAWRYPGAREKLFF	TGTGCCTGGAGGTATCCAGGGGCTCGGGAAAAACTGTTTTTT
-	-	TRBJ1-2	TRBV7-8	CASRLEAGGSGYTF	TGTGCCAGCCGTCTCGAGGCAGGCGGGTCCGGCTACACCTTC
-	TRBD1	TRBJ1-2	TRBV28	CASRSGQGGGYTF	TGTGCCAGCAGATCGGGACAGGGAGGTGGCTACACCTTC
-	-	TRBJ1-5	TRBV27	CASSTREGLGQPQHF	TGTGCCAGCAGTACCCGTGAGGGCCTCGGTCAGCCCCAGCATTTT
-	TRBD2	TRBJ2-2	TRBV9	CASSVEAGGPNTGELFF	TGTGCCAGCAGCGTAGAGGCGGGAGGCCCGAACACCGGGGAGCTGTTTTTT
-	TRBD1	TRBJ1-4	TRBV6-2/TRBV6-3	CASSWGTGGSNEKLFF	TGTGCCAGCAGTTGGGGGACAGGGGGCTCTAATGAAAAACTGTTTTTT
-	-	TRBJ1-4	TRBV25-1	CASRQSFNEKLFF	TGTGCCAGCAGACAGAGCTTCAATGAAAAACTGTTTTTT
-	TRBD2	TRBJ2-1	TRBV7-9	CASSLVNLLAGSYNEQFF	TGTGCCAGCAGCTTAGTAAACCTTCTAGCGGGGTCCTACAATGAGCAGTTCTTC
-	TRBD2	TRBJ2-3	TRBV19	CASRSAGLTDTQYF	TGTGCCAGTAGATCAGCGGGACTCACAGATACGCAGTATTTT
many	TRBD1	TRBJ1-5	TRBV19	CASSRGQGGQPQHF	TGTGCCAGTAGTAGGGGACAGGGCGGTCAGCCCCAGCATTTT
-	-	TRBJ1-5	TRBV5-1	CASSLDGFINQPQHF	TGCGCCAGCAGCTTGGACGGTTTTATCAATCAGCCCCAGCATTTT
-	TRBD2	TRBJ2-1	TRBV28	CASSLGGRAYNEQFF	TGTGCCAGCAGTTTAGGAGGGAGGGCCTACAATGAGCAGTTCTTC
once	TRBD1	TRBJ2-7	TRBV6-1	CASSEEGANSYEQYF	TGTGCCAGCAGTGAAGAGGGGGCAAACTCCTACGAGCAGTACTTC
-	TRBD2	TRBJ2-2	TRBV9	CASSSYSGRGAGELFF	TGTGCCAGCAGCTCATATAGCGGGAGAGGGGCCGGGGAGCTGTTTTTT
-	TRBD2	TRBJ2-3	TRBV6-2/TRBV6-3	CASNPWKGLAGGRADTQYF	TGTGCCAGCAACCCTTGGAAGGGACTAGCGGGAGGACGGGCGGATACGCAGTATTTT
-	-	TRBJ1-1	TRBV6-5	CASRLDRKGSTEAFF	TGTGCCAGCAGACTGGACAGAAAGGGTTCCACTGAAGCTTTCTTT
-	-	TRBJ1-1	TRBV28	CASKGRGFTEAFF	TGTGCCAGCAAGGGCAGGGGTTTCACTGAAGCTTTCTTT
-	TRBD1	TRBJ1-1	TRBV10-3	CAIRAGTGRGTEAFF	TGTGCCATCAGGGCTGGGACAGGGAGAGGCACTGAAGCTTTCTTT
once	-	TRBJ1-2	TRBV30	CAWSSKEGRSHGYTF	TGTGCCTGGAGTTCAAAGGAGGGAAGATCGCATGGCTACACCTTC
once	TRBD1	TRBJ2-5	TRBV5-4	CASSLQGGTQETQYF	TGTGCCAGCAGCTTACAGGGGGGAACCCAAGAGACCCAGTACTTC
few	TRBD2	TRBJ2-7	TRBV19	CASSRTSGNYEQYF	TGTGCCAGTAGTAGGACTAGCGGGAACTACGAGCAGTACTTC
-	-	TRBJ1-4	TRBV5-4	CASSFTGSGEKLFF	TGTGCCAGCAGCTTTACAGGGTCAGGAGAAAAACTGTTTTTT
-	-	TRBJ2-1	TRBV25-1	CASSELDSRSYNEQFF	TGTGCCAGCAGTGAATTGGACAGTCGCTCCTACAATGAGCAGTTCTTC
-	TRBD1	TRBJ2-7	TRBV28	CASTSGVGTGLNEQYF	TGTGCCAGCACTTCGGGGGTAGGGACAGGCTTAAACGAGCAGTACTTC
-	TRBD2	TRBJ2-7	TRBV6-2/TRBV6-3	CASSSPSAGTRSREQYF	TGTGCCAGCAGCTCTCCTTCCGCCGGGACTAGGTCTCGCGAGCAGTACTTC
-	-	TRBJ2-5	TRBV9	CASSVVATYQETQYF	TGTGCCAGCAGCGTTGTAGCGACGTACCAAGAGACCCAGTACTTC
-	-	TRBJ1-2	TRBV28	CASSLSQGVYNYGYTF	TGTGCCAGCAGTTTATCACAGGGAGTTTATAACTATGGCTACACCTTC
-	-	TRBJ1-2	TRBV4-2	CASSHLPDSSYGYTF	TGTGCCAGCAGCCACCTCCCGGACAGTTCCTATGGCTACACCTTC
-	TRBD1	TRBJ2-7	TRBV5-1	CASGPGTGGYEQYF	TGCGCCAGCGGGCCCGGGACAGGGGGATACGAGCAGTACTTC
once	TRBD2	TRBJ2-7	TRBV5-1	CASTTGLDYEQYF	TGCGCCAGCACCACCGGACTAGACTACGAGCAGTACTTC
-	-	TRBJ2-3	TRBV11-2	CASSFPTGTDTQYF	TGTGCCAGCAGCTTTCCCACAGGCACAGATACGCAGTATTTT
-	TRBD2	TRBJ2-7	TRBV20-1	CSASATSASSYEQYF	TGCAGTGCTAGTGCGACTAGCGCAAGCTCCTACGAGCAGTACTTC
-	TRBD2	TRBJ2-2	TRBV6-5	CASSYGTSDTGELFF	TGTGCCAGCAGTTACGGGACTAGCGACACCGGGGAGCTGTTTTTT
-	-	TRBJ1-6	TRBV18	CASSPQGVNSPLHF	TGTGCCAGCTCACCACAGGGGGTTAATTCACCCCTCCACTTT
-	-	TRBJ2-5	TRBV20-1	CSGTAQETQYF	TGCAGTGGGACAGCTCAAGAGACCCAGTACTTC
-	TRBD2	TRBJ2-1	TRBV6-5	CASSYSGLGSYNEQFF	TGTGCCAGCAGTTATTCGGGACTAGGATCCTACAATGAGCAGTTCTTC
-	-	TRBJ2-7	TRBV3-1/TRBV3-2	CASRLTQGGHEQYF	TGTGCCAGCAGGTTGACACAGGGTGGACACGAGCAGTACTTC
-	-	TRBJ2-5	TRBV6-2/TRBV6-3	CASTPRGGTMTAETQYF	TGTGCCAGCACCCCGAGGGGGGGGACTATGACGGCCGAGACCCAGTACTTC
few	-	TRBJ1-1	TRBV20-1	CSGETTDEAFF	TGCAGCGGCGAGACGACAGACGAAGCTTTCTTT
-	TRBD2	TRBJ2-5	TRBV27	CASSLSTSGKETQYF	TGTGCCAGCAGTTTATCGACTAGCGGAAAAGAGACCCAGTACTTC
-	TRBD1	TRBJ2-5	TRBV6-6	CASSLTDRGQETQYF	TGTGCCAGCAGTCTGACGGACAGGGGGCAAGAGACCCAGTACTTC
-	TRBD1	TRBJ1-1	TRBV6-6	CASRAGTGAGTEAFF	TGTGCCAGCAGGGCCGGGACAGGGGCTGGGACTGAAGCTTTCTTT
-	TRBD2	TRBJ2-3	TRBV3-1/TRBV3-2	CASSQGAGRATDTQYF	TGTGCCAGCAGCCAAGGAGCGGGACGGGCCACAGATACGCAGTATTTT
-	-	TRBJ2-4	TRBV18	CASSGGTSIAKNIQYF	TGTGCCAGCTCCGGTGGGACAAGCATAGCCAAAAACATTCAGTACTTC